This T cell receptor (beta chain) is drawn from a study of T-cell memory formation after mild COVID-19. Study outcomes and limitations: Still unconfirmed is whether the second-wave clones peaking on day 37 recognized SARS-CoV-2. Certain responding clones were present in pre-infection memory, suggesting participation of cross-reactive memory.

Libraries for TCRalpha and TCRbeta carried sample barcodes and unique molecular identifiers via 5'RACE. TCRdb used MiXCR to reprocess the 5' RACE reads, holding one entry per CDR3 protein. The sample lists about 350,000 distinct CDR3 sequences, roughly an eighth seen once, with about a fifth in the top ten. Looked up from germline, CDR1 is LGHNA and CDR2 is YNFKEQ. The CDR3 totals 17 residues. V lost 7 bases, J lost 1 base, and 8 bases stayed unmatched. On this clonotype: What it recognizes is unknown.

The sequencing sample was made of PBMCs or a T cell subset sorted from them (not recorded which). The chain joins TRBV4-2 to TRBJ2-5; 14 bases are shared with TRBD2. The origin of this receptor is a man aged 18-30 years who had mild COVID-19 (a few samples of this study predate the infection). Cell type and time point are not known. CDR3 amino acids: CASTLGLAGGPQETQYF. Written as DNA, the CDR3 is TGTGCCAGCACGCTAGGACTAGCGGGGGGCCCCCAAGAGACCCAGTACTTC.